Below are 15 T cell receptor beta chains sequenced from a single sample in a study of cytomegalovirus exposure and HLA in healthy donors. Primers: 60 Vbeta forward and 13 Jbeta reverse. Only in-frame clones appear in the TCRdb table, and some are missing; sequencing was by immunoSEQ multiplex PCR. This table holds fewer than 150,000 clones, about 78% found once. Sequenced material: PBMCs. The origin of the receptors is a male donor in good health and CMV-seronegative.

V gene TRBV5-1 combines with J gene TRBJ2-5, with D unclear. Germline CDR1 and CDR2: SGHRS and YFSETQ. Trimming pared 1 base from V and 1 base from J, leaving 5 bases between. The CDR3 is 13 amino acids. The CDR3 nucleotides read TGCGCCAGCAGCTTGAACATCCAAGAGACCCAGTACTTC. This translates into CASSLNIQETQYF.

This clone has just a few counts. The V and J genes are TRBV19 and TRBJ1-5; 9 bases are a match to TRBD1. Germline V gene data show CDR1 as LNHDA and CDR2 as SQIVND (reference sequence). The CDR3 has 15 amino acids. With V trimmed by 6 bases and J by 8 bases, 11 bases remained unmatched. The CDR3, as DNA: TGTGCCAGTAGCCCCGGGACAGGGAATATCGAGCCCCAGCATTTT. The encoded protein is CASSPGTGNIEPQHF.

The rearrangement links TRBV29-1 to TRBJ2-1; possible D gene TRBD2, 5 bases. Trimming left V 2 bases short and J 3 bases short, with 17 bases between. Per the germline V gene, CDR1 is SQVTM and CDR2 is ANQGSEA. CDR3 size: 16 residues. Here the CDR3 reads CSVEKGWSSSYNEQFF. CDR3 DNA sequence: TGCAGCGTTGAAAAGGGCTGGTCTAGCAGCTACAATGAGCAGTTCTTC.

The chain joins TRBV7-9 to TRBJ2-2; perhaps TRBD1 as D (5 bases). Germline V gene data show CDR1 as SEHNR and CDR2 as FQNEAQ (reference sequence). The CDR3 totals 16 residues. Trimming removed 6 bases from V and 6 bases from J, with 20 bases in between. The CDR3, as DNA: TGTGCCAGCAGAAAACCAGGGTTGTGGGGTGCCGGGGAGCTGTTTTTT. This encodes CASRKPGLWGAGELFF. Filled out from reference TRBV7-9 and TRBJ2-2, the complete variable domain reads DTGVSQNPRHKITKRGQNVTFRCDPISEHNRLYWYRQTLGQGPEFLTYFQNEAQLEKSRLLSDRFSAERPKGSFSTLEIQRTEQGDSAMYLCASRKPGLWGAGELFFGEGSRLTVL.

V and J are TRBV29-1 and TRBJ2-3; tentatively, D is TRBD2 (6 bases). The germline V and J ends were trimmed by 6 bases and 5 bases, with 12 bases remaining between them. Germline assignment: CDR1 SQVTM and CDR2 ANQGSEA. This CDR3 contains 12 residues. The CDR3 loop reads CSVGGNGDTQYF. The CDR3 DNA follows: TGCAGCGTGGGCGGGAATGGAGATACGCAGTATTTT.

CDR3 amino acids: CASSNRQGLYEQYF. CDR3 sequence (DNA): TGTGCCAGCAGTAACCGCCAGGGATTGTACGAGCAGTACTTC. V usage is TRBV27 and J usage is TRBJ2-7, with D maybe TRBD1 (5 bases). V was pared by 5 bases and J by 4 bases, with 15 bases between. Germline V gene sequence: CDR1 MNHEY, CDR2 SMNVEV (reference sequence). This CDR3 has 14 amino acids.

This clone has just a few counts. V and J are TRBV10-3 and TRBJ1-4, with 8 bases that match TRBD1. Germline CDR1 and CDR2: ENHRY and SYGVKD. This CDR3 comprises 15 residues. V was clipped by 3 bases and J by 4 bases; unmatched bases: 4. DNA for the CDR3: TGTGCCATCAGTGATCGACAGGGGAGTAATGAAAAACTGTTTTTT. It codes for CAISDRQGSNEKLFF.

The chain is built from TRBV7-6 and TRBJ1-4; 8 bases align to TRBD1. Per germline, CDR1 SGHVS and CDR2 FNYEAQ. The ends lost 1 base at V and 7 bases at J; junction bases unmatched: 5. This CDR3 spans 15 amino acids. This CDR3 reads CASSLGDRRGEKLFF. The CDR3 nucleotides read TGTGCCAGCAGCTTAGGGGACAGGAGGGGTGAAAAACTGTTTTTT.

The genes are TRBV7-8 and TRBJ2-7, with 8 nucleotides matching TRBD1. Trimming at V came to 5 bases and at J to 9 bases, leaving 12 bases not matched to a gene. Germline loops: CDR1 SGHVS, CDR2 FQNEAQ. This CDR3 has 14 residues. The CDR3 is CASSLQDRDRWQYF. The DNA of the CDR3 is TGTGCCAGCAGCCTCCAGGACAGGGACCGGTGGCAGTACTTC.

This chain joins TRBV2 and TRBJ2-7, with 9 bases matching TRBD1. This CDR3 comprises 15 residues. Germline values: CDR1 SNHLY, CDR2 FYNNEI. With 7 bases clipped from V and 3 bases from J, the junction kept 10 bases outside the gene matches. CDR3 sequence: CASKPGQGPYYEQYF. CDR3 nucleotide sequence: TGTGCCAGCAAACCGGGACAGGGACCCTACTACGAGCAGTACTTC.

The chain employs TRBV25-1 and TRBJ2-5, with TRBD1 identical over 9 bases. The germline V gene encodes CDR1 MGHDK and CDR2 SYGVNS. With V trimmed by 4 bases and J by 4 bases, 10 bases remained unmatched. The CDR3 runs to 16 residues. CDR3 coding DNA: TGTGCCAGCAGTGCCCAAAAACAGGGGGCCTCAGAGACCCAGTACTTC. Its translation is CASSAQKQGASETQYF.

The chain links TRBV5-1 to TRBJ2-2; 8 bases are a match to TRBD1. From germline, CDR1 is SGHRS and CDR2 YFSETQ. J lost 5 bases, V lost 0 bases, and 6 bases had no gene match. This CDR3 region has 16 residues. As DNA, the CDR3 is TGCGCCAGCAGCTTGGAAGGGACAGGAGATACCGGGGAGCTGTTTTTT. Its protein is CASSLEGTGDTGELFF.

This chain links TRBV5-6 with TRBJ2-1; TRBD2 agrees at 9 bases. V was pared by 5 bases and J by 6 bases, with 6 bases of the junction left unmatched. The CDR3 has 14 amino acids. CDR1 and CDR2 from the germline V gene are SGHDT and YYEEEE. As DNA, the CDR3 is TGTGCCAGCAGGGGGCGGGGGGGCCGCAATGAGCAGTTCTTC. Its translation: CASRGRGGRNEQFF.

This clone has more than one count but fewer than ten. The chain uses TRBV14 and TRBJ1-1, with D possibly TRBD1 on 5 matching bases. Deletions cut 4 bases from V and 0 bases from J, with 12 bases between. This CDR3 has 15 amino acids. The germline gives CDR1 SGHDN, CDR2 FVKESK. The CDR3 loop is CASSLVRQMNTEAFF. The CDR3 DNA sequence: TGTGCCAGCAGCCTCGTAAGACAGATGAACACTGAAGCTTTCTTT.

The rearrangement links TRBV27 to TRBJ1-6; no clear D. This CDR3 region has 16 residues. The germline CDR1 and CDR2 sequences are MNHEY and SMNVEV (reference sequence). The V end was cut by 6 bases, the J end by 1 base, with 13 bases between. The CDR3 loop reads CASSPLGSSYNSPLHF. The CDR3 DNA follows: TGTGCCAGCAGCCCCCTAGGGAGTTCCTATAATTCACCCCTCCACTTT.